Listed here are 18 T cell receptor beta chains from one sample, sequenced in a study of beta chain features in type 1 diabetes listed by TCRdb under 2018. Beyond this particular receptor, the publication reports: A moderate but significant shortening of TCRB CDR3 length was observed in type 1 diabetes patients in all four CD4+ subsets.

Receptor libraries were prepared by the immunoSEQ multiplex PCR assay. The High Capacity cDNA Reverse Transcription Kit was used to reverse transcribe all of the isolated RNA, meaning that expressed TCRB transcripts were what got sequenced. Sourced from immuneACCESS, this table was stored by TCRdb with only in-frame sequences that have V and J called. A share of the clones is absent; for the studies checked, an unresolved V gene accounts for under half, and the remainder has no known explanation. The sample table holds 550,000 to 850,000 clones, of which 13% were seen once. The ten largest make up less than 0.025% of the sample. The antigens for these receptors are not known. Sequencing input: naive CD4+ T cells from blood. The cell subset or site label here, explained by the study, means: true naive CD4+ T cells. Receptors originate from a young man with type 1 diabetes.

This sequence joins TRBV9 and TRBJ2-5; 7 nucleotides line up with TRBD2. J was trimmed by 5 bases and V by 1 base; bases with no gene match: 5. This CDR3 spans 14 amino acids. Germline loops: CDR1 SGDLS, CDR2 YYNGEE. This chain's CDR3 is CASSVWAGDETQYF. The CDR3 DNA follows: TGTGCCAGCAGCGTATGGGCGGGGGACGAGACCCAGTACTTC.

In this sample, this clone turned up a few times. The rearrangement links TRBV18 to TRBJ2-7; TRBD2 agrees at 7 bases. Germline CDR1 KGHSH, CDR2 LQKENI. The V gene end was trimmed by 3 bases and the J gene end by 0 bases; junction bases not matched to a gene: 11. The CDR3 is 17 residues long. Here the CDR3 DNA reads TGTGCCAGCTCACCTTTACTTCTAGCGGCGAGCTCCTACGAGCAGTACTTC. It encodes CASSPLLLAASSYEQYF.

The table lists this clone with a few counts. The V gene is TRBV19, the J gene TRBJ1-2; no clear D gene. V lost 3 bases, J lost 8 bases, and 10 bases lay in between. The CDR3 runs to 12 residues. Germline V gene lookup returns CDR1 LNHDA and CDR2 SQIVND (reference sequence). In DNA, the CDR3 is TGTGCCAGTAGTATCCGATCATCGGGCTACACCTTC. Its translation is CASSIRSSGYTF.

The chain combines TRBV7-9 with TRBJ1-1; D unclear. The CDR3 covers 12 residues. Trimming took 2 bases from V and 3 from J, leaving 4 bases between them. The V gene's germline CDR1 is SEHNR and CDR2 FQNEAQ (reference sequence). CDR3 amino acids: CASSLFDTEAFF. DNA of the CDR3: TGTGCCAGCAGCTTATTCGACACTGAAGCTTTCTTT.

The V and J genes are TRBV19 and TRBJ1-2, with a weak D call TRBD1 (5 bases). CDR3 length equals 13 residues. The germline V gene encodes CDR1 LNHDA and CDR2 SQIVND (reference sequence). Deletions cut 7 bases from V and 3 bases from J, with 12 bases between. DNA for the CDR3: TGTGCCAGTAAGCCAGGGATTTACTATGGCTACACCTTC. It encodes CASKPGIYYGYTF.

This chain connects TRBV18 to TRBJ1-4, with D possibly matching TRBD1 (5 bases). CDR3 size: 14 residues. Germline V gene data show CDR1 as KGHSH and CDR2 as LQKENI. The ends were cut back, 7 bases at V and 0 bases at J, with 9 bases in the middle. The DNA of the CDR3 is TGTGCCAGCTGCAGGGATGCAACTAATGAAAAACTGTTTTTT. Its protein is CASCRDATNEKLFF.

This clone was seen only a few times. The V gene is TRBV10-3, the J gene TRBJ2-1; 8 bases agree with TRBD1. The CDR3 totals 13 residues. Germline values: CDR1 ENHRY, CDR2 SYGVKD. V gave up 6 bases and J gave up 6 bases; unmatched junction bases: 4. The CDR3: CAIRPDRANEQFF. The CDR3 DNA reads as TGTGCCATCAGGCCGGACAGGGCCAATGAGCAGTTCTTC.

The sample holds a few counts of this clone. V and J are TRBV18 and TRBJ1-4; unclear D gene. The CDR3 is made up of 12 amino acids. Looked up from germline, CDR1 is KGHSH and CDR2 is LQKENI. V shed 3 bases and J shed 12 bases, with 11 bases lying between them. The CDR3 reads CASSPTELELFF. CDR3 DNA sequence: TGTGCCAGCTCACCCACAGAACTCGAACTGTTTTTT.

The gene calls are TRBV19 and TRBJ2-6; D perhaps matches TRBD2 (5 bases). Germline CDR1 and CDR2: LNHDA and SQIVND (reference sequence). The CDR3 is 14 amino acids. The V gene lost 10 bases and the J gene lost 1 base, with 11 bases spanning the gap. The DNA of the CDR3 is TGTGCCACCTCTCCGGGGTCTGGGGCCAACGTCCTGACTTTC. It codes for CATSPGSGANVLTF.

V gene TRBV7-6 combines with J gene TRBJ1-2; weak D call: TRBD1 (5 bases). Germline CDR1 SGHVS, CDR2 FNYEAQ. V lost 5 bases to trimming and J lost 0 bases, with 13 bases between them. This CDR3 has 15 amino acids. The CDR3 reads CASSPGTVANYGYTF. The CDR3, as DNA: TGTGCCAGCAGCCCTGGGACCGTAGCTAACTATGGCTACACCTTC.

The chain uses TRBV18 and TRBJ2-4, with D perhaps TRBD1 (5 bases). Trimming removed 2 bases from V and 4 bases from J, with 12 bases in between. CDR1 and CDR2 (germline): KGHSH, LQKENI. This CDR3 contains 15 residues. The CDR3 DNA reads TGTGCCAGCTCACCAATGCAGGGCCAGAAAAACATTCAGTACTTC. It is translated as CASSPMQGQKNIQYF.

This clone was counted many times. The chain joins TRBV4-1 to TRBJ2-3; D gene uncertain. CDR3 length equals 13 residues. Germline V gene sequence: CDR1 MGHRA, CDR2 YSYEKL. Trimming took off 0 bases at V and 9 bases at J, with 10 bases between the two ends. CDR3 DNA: TGCGCCAGCAGCCAAGATTACAGTAGGACGCAGTATTTT. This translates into CASSQDYSRTQYF.

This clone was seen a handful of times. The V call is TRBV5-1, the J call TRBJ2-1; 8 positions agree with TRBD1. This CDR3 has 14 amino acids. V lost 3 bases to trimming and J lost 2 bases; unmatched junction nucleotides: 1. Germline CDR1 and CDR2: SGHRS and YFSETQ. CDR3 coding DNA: TGCGCCAGCAGCTCGGGACAGGCCTACAATGAGCAGTTCTTC. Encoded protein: CASSSGQAYNEQFF. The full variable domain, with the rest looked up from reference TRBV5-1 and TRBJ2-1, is KAGVTQTPRYLIKTRGQQVTLSCSPISGHRSVSWYQQTPGQGLQFLFEYFSETQRNKGNFPGRFSGRQFSNSRSEMNVSTLELGDSALYLCASSSGQAYNEQFFGPGTRLTVL.

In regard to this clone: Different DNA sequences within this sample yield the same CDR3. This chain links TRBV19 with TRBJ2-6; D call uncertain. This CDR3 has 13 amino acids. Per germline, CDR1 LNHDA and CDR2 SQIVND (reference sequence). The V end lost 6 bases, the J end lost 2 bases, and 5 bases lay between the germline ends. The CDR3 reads CASRGTGANVLTF. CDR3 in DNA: TGTGCCAGTAGGGGAACTGGGGCCAACGTCCTGACTTTC.

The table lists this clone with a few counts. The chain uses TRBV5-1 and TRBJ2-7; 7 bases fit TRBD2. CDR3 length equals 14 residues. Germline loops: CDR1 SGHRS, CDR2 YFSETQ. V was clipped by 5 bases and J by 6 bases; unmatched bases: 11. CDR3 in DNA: TGCGCCAGCAGTCGAATGCTCGGGGGGTTCGAGCAGTACTTC. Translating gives CASSRMLGGFEQYF.

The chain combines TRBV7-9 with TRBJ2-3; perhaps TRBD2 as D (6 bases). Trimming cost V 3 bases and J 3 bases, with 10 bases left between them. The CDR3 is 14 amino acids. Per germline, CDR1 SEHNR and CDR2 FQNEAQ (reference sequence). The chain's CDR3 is CASSFGRTTDTQYF. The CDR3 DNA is TGTGCCAGCAGCTTTGGGAGGACGACAGATACGCAGTATTTT.

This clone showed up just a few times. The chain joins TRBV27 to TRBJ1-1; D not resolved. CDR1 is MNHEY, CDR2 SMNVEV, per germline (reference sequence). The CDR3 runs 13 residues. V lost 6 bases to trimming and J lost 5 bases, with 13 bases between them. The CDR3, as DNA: TGTGCCAGCAGACGAGAACAAGAAACTGAAGCTTTCTTT. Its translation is CASRREQETEAFF.

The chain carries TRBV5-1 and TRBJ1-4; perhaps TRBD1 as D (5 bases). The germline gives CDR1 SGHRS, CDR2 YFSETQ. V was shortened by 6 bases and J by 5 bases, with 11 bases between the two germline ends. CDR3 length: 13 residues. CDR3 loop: CASTYRSNEKLFF. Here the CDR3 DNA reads TGCGCCAGCACGTACAGGTCGAATGAAAAACTGTTTTTT.